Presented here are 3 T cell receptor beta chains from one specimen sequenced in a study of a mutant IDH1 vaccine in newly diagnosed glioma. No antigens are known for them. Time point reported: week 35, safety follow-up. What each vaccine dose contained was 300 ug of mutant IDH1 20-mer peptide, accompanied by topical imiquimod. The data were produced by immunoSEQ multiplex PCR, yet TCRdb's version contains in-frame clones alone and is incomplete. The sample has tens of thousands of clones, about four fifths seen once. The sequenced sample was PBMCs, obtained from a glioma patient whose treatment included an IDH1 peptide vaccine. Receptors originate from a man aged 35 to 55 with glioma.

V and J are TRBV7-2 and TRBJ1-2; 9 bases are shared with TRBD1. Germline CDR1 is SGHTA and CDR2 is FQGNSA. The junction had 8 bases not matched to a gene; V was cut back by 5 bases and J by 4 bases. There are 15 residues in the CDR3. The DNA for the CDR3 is TGTGCCAGCAGCGAGGGACAGGGAGGCATCTATGGCTACACCTTC. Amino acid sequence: CASSEGQGGIYGYTF.

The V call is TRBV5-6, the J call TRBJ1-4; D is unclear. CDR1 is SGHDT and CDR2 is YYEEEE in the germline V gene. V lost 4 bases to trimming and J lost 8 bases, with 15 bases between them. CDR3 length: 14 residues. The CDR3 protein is CASSPGMGDEKLFF. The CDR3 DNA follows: TGTGCCAGCAGCCCCGGAATGGGCGACGAAAAACTGTTTTTT.

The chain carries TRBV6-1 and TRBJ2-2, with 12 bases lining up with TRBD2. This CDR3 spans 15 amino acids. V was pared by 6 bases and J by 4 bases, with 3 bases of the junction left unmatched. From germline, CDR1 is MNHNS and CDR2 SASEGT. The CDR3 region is CASRLAGGGTGELFF. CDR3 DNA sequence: TGTGCCAGCAGACTAGCGGGAGGAGGCACCGGGGAGCTGTTTTTT.